This paragraph reports one T cell receptor beta chain. The protocol was immunoSEQ multiplex PCR, while the TCRdb copy is restricted to in-frame clones and leaves out a portion. The sample holds 210,000 or so clones, around 80% seen once. These data belong to a study of blood T cell repertoires in COVID-19. Study at large: PBMCs, B-cell-depleted T cells, or T cells provided the cDNA or gDNA that made up the material.

This CDR3 is built from 14 residues. Trimming left V 0 bases short and J 9 bases short, with 14 bases between. The germline gives CDR1 MNHEY, CDR2 SVGAGI. The sample comprised peripheral blood. The TCR comes from a man aged 45-60 years with active or convalescent COVID-19. The chain couples TRBV6-5 to TRBJ1-2; D may be TRBD1 (6 bases). This CDR3 is CASSYSSLRDSYTF. CDR3 DNA: TGTGCCAGCAGTTACTCTTCTCTTCGGGACAGCTACACCTTC.